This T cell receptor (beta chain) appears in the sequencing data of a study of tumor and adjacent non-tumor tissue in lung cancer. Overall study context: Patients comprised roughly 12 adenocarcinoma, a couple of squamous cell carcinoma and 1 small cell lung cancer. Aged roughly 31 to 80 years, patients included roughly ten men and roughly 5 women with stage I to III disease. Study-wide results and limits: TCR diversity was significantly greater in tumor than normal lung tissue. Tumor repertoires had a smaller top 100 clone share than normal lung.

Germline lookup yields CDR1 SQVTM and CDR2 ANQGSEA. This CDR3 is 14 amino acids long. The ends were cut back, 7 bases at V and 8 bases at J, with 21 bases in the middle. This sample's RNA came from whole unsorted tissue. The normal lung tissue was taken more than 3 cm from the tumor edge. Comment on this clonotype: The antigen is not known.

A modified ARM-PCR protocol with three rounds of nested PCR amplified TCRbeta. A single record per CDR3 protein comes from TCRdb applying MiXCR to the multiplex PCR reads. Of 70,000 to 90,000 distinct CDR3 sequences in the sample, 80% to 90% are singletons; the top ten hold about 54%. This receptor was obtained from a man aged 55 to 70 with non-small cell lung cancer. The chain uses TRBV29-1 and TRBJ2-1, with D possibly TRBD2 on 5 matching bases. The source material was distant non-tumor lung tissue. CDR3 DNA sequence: TGCAGCGGGGTGGAGGTGAGAGATTCGGATGAGCAGTTCTTC. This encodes CSGVEVRDSDEQFF.